These T cell receptor beta chains were read from a single sample in a study of shared clonotypes between healthy human individuals. Measured with immunoSEQ multiplex PCR; TCRdb has only the in-frame clones, and not every one. The sample lists 550,000 to 800,000 clones, about 92% occurring once. Material for sequencing was memory CD8+ T cells from PBMCs. These receptors were obtained from a man aged 18 to 29 in good health. Some clones in this sample may be carry-over from other donors' samples. The CDR3 runs from the conserved cysteine through the conserved F or W. The D gene is left open where the match is weak. Expanded clones get a size class; other rows say once, few or many, or leave the size out.

clone_size,d_call,v_call,j_call,cdr3_aa,cdr3_nt
-,-,TRBV27,TRBJ2-2,CASRLSGRELFF,TGTGCCAGCAGGCTTTCGGGGAGGGAGCTGTTTTTT
-,-,TRBV19,TRBJ2-7,CASSIGRGPYEQYF,TGTGCCAGTAGTATAGGGCGGGGTCCCTACGAGCAGTACTTC
-,TRBD2,TRBV29-1,TRBJ2-1,CSVGITSGESYNEQFF,TGCAGCGTTGGTATCACTAGCGGGGAGTCCTACAATGAGCAGTTCTTC
-,-,TRBV19,TRBJ2-2,CASSRNDFWETNTGELFF,TGTGCCAGTAGCAGGAATGATTTTTGGGAAACCAACACCGGGGAGCTGTTTTTT
-,-,TRBV28,TRBJ1-5,CASSFWEALGSNQPQHF,TGTGCCAGCAGTTTCTGGGAAGCGTTAGGAAGCAATCAGCCCCAGCATTTT
-,TRBD2,TRBV7-3,TRBJ2-1,CASSSWTSGRNNEQFF,TGTGCCAGCAGCTCTTGGACTAGCGGCAGAAACAATGAGCAGTTCTTC
-,TRBD2,TRBV10-2,TRBJ2-7,CASLGTSGYEQYF,TGCGCCAGCCTCGGGACTAGCGGGTACGAGCAGTACTTC
-,TRBD2,TRBV27,TRBJ2-7,CASSLGGLAGGREQYF,TGTGCCAGCAGTTTAGGGGGACTAGCGGGAGGAAGGGAGCAGTACTTC
-,TRBD1,TRBV28,TRBJ2-5,CASSGRGPGETQYF,TGTGCCAGCAGTGGCAGGGGGCCCGGAGAGACCCAGTACTTC
-,-,TRBV6-5,TRBJ2-2,CASSSRVTGELFF,TGTGCCAGCAGCTCCAGGGTCACCGGGGAGCTGTTTTTT
-,-,TRBV27,TRBJ2-7,CASSLRGTYEQYF,TGTGCCAGCAGTTTGAGAGGCACCTACGAGCAGTACTTC
-,TRBD2,TRBV11-2,TRBJ2-2,CASSSRTSGTGELFF,TGTGCCAGCAGCTCCCGGACTAGCGGCACCGGGGAGCTGTTTTTT
-,-,TRBV2,TRBJ2-1,CASSEVWDRNEQFF,TGTGCCAGCAGTGAGGTTTGGGACCGTAATGAGCAGTTCTTC
-,-,TRBV5-6,TRBJ2-2,CASSLGAHKNTGELFF,TGTGCCAGCAGCTTGGGGGCACACAAGAACACCGGGGAGCTGTTTTTT
-,TRBD1,TRBV5-1,TRBJ2-3,CATRTGGSDTQYF,TGCGCCACCCGGACAGGGGGCTCCGATACGCAGTATTTT
-,TRBD2,TRBV27,TRBJ2-3,CASSRSGSGTDTQYF,TGTGCCAGCAGCCGGAGCGGGAGTGGAACAGATACGCAGTATTTT
-,-,TRBV7-2,TRBJ2-7,CASSLEGGGSGPLYEQYF,TGTGCCAGCAGCTTAGAGGGTGGGGGCAGTGGGCCCCTCTACGAGCAGTACTTC
many,-,TRBV28,TRBJ2-7,CASSSNDYEQYF,TGTGCCAGCAGTTCAAATGATTACGAGCAGTACTTC
-,-,TRBV14,TRBJ2-3,CASSSLGVDTQYF,TGTGCCAGCAGCTCTCTAGGTGTGGATACGCAGTATTTT
-,TRBD1,TRBV7-3,TRBJ1-1,CASSFEGATEAFF,TGTGCCAGCAGCTTTGAGGGGGCCACTGAAGCTTTCTTT
-,-,TRBV4-1,TRBJ1-5,CASSQSPGNSNQPQHF,TGCGCCAGCAGCCAATCCCCGGGGAATAGCAATCAGCCCCAGCATTTT
-,TRBD2,TRBV27,TRBJ2-2,CASSLQTLGLAGETNTGELFF,TGTGCCAGCAGTTTACAAACCTTGGGACTAGCGGGAGAGACGAACACCGGGGAGCTGTTTTTT
few,-,TRBV2,TRBJ1-5,CASSGALNQPQHF,TGTGCCAGCAGTGGGGCCCTCAATCAGCCCCAGCATTTT
-,-,TRBV9,TRBJ2-6,CASSHDAITLGANVLTF,TGTGCCAGCAGCCATGATGCCATTACTCTGGGGGCCAACGTCCTGACTTTC